This T cell receptor beta chain was profiled in a study of Ad26.COV2.S vaccination and SARS-CoV-2 variants. As for the study in general: Ad26.COV2.S was injected intramuscularly once or twice, 56 days apart. General study points: Analytic work on TCR breadth and depth might have understated the full extent of total T cell responses.

Profiling relied on immunoSEQ multiplex PCR, and the TCRdb table lists in-frame clones only, not all of them. Of a few hundred thousand clones listed, 90% are singletons. With regard to this clone: Its antigen is currently unknown.

Specified treatment: 15 to 20 received Ad26.COV2.S at low or high dose, single or two shots; five or six received placebo; per-sample allocation not given. The samples date from day 63 after the first vaccine or placebo injection. CDR3 length equals 12 residues. The germline V gene encodes CDR1 MNHEY and CDR2 SVGEGT. V was pared by 0 bases and J by 8 bases, with 7 bases between. The clonotype comes from a person aged 18-65 years who received the Ad26.COV2.S COVID-19 vaccine or a placebo. The genes are TRBV6-2 or TRBV6-3 and TRBJ1-1; D gene uncertain. The sample consisted of peripheral blood, taken in a trial of Ad26.COV2.S vaccine versus placebo. As DNA, the CDR3 is TGTGCCAGCAGTTACTCTTGGGAGGAAGCTTTCTTT. Translating gives CASSYSWEEAFF.